Shown below are 8 T cell receptor beta chains from a single sample sequenced in a study of CD4 and CD8 cells across lung adenocarcinoma regions listed by TCRdb under 2018. The library came from PCR. Sequencing relied on a HiSeq X Ten. The raw public data were reprocessed by TCRdb itself: fastp quality trimming at Q25, MiXCR clonotype calling, in-frame beta chains only. Merged by CDR3 protein, the rows form single entries marked with the most common genes and DNA. The sample table records about 25,000 distinct CDR3 sequences; over 40% of these occur just once. The ten largest clonotypes hold around 21% of the sample. Input material: CD4+ T cells from the center of a lung tumor. The cell subset or site label, read with the paper, signifies: tumor center region. These receptors all come from a male donor with lung adenocarcinoma. The CD4 and CD8 labels of this study may be unreliable.

This clonotype was seen a few times. J is TRBJ2-1 and V is TRBV6-5, with D maybe TRBD2 (5 bases). The DNA end lines up better with TRBJ2-7; the J call may be wrong. CDR1 and CDR2 (germline): MNHEY, SVGAGI. This CDR3 spans 15 amino acids. The CDR3 nucleotides are TGTGCCAGCAGTTACTTAGTTGCGGGCTTATACGAGCAGTACTTC. It yields the protein CASSYLVAGLYEQYF.

To note about this clonotype: The junction departs from the called germline gene at one end, perhaps through a read error. This chain links TRBV10-2 with TRBJ2-4; D possibly corresponds to TRBD1 (5 bases). Germline CDR1 reads WSHSY; CDR2 reads SAAADI. The CDR3 has 15 residues. The CDR3 DNA sequence: TGCGCCAGCAGCAAGGGGCTGAGTGCCAAAAACATTCAGTACTTT. Amino acids: CASSKGLSAKNIQYF.

As to this clonotype: One end of the junction is discordant with germline, which a read error may explain. The chain joins TRBV27 to TRBJ2-4, with TRBD1 as a possible D gene (5 bases). The CDR3 covers 15 residues. CDR1 is MNHEY and CDR2 is SMNVEV in the germline V gene (reference sequence). The CDR3 DNA follows: TGTGCCACCAGTCAGGGCTGCGGCGTCCAAGACACCCAGTACTTC. Protein product: CATSQGCGVQDTQYF.

Notes on this clonotype: An end of the junction differs from the germline gene, which may be a read error. The chain employs TRBV4-1 and TRBJ2-5; 7 bases map to TRBD1. Germline CDR1 is MGHRA and CDR2 is YSYEKL. This CDR3 has 15 amino acids. In DNA form, the CDR3 reads TGCGCCGCGGGCCAAGGGGGCCGGGACCAAGAGACCCAGTATTTC. Translating gives CAAGQGGRDQETQYF.

This clonotype turned up a few times. The DNA for the CDR3 is TGTGCCAGCAGTGAACACCCGGACCTGGGCTACACCTTC. As protein: CASSEHPDLGYTF. The chain recombines TRBV25-1 with TRBJ1-2, with no clear D. With 2 bases removed from V and 8 bases from J, the gap between germline ends came to 12 bases. The germline gives CDR1 MGHDK, CDR2 SYGVNS. The CDR3 loop spans 13 amino acids.

This sequence joins TRBV6-1 and TRBJ2-2; D might be TRBD2 (5 bases). With the DNA end fitting TRBJ2-3 better, the J assignment may be wrong. Germline V gene lookup returns CDR1 MNHNS and CDR2 SASEGT. The CDR3 runs 15 residues. CDR3 nucleotides: TGTGCCAGGAGACTCCAGGCTGGAAGTCCCGGGGAGCAGTATTTT. It translates to CARRLQAGSPGEQYF.

This clonotype was observed many times. The V and J genes are TRBV7-6 and TRBJ1-6; weak D call: TRBD1 (5 bases). The CDR3 runs 14 residues. The V end lost 8 bases, the J end lost 7 bases, and 15 bases lay between the germline ends. The germline V gene encodes CDR1 SGHVS and CDR2 FNYEAQ. The CDR3 coding sequence is TGTGCCAGCCACGAGGGAGGGACGAATTCACCCCTCCACTTT. Its translation: CASHEGGTNSPLHF.

This chain links TRBV27 with TRBJ2-4; TRBD1 or TRBD2 may be the D gene (5 bases each). The CDR3 spans 16 residues. The germline CDR1 and CDR2 sequences are MNHEY and SMNVEV (reference sequence). V was shortened by 6 bases and J by 13 bases, with 28 bases between the two germline ends. CDR3 nucleotide sequence: TGTGCCAGCAGCGTATCGGGGCTGGGCGCCACAAATACGCAGTACTTC. Its protein is CASSVSGLGATNTQYF.